These 20 T cell receptor beta chains originate from one sample sequenced in a study of blood T cells in healthy people across ages. A J-beta primer mix and a sample-barcoded 5' primer were used in a second PCR of about 6 to 12 cycles. TCRdb itself ran the 5' RACE reads through MiXCR, one entry per CDR3 protein. The sample yields hundreds of thousands of distinct CDR3 sequences, 45% to 50% seen once. Sequencing was performed on blood. The receptors here all came from a woman in her sixties in good health.

In its sample, this clonotype was seen many times. The chain combines TRBV27 with TRBJ1-5; 7 bases align to TRBD1. CDR1 is MNHEY and CDR2 is SMNVEV in the germline V gene (reference sequence). V gave up 5 bases and J gave up 2 bases; unmatched junction bases: 0. The CDR3 runs 13 residues. Here the CDR3 reads CASSGTGNQPQHF. The CDR3 bases are TGTGCCAGCAGTGGGACAGGCAATCAGCCCCAGCATTTT.

This clonotype was seen only a few times. The chain uses TRBV7-8 and TRBJ1-1; maybe TRBD1 (5 bases). V gave up 5 bases and J gave up 1 base, with 14 bases separating them. The CDR3 consists of 15 residues. Germline V gene lookup returns CDR1 SGHVS and CDR2 FQNEAQ. DNA for the CDR3: TGTGCCAGCAGCGCTCGGGACTTCTCGAACACTGAAGCTTTCTTT. Translated, it gives CASSARDFSNTEAFF.

This sequence joins TRBV5-1 and TRBJ2-5; 13 nucleotides match TRBD2. The length of the CDR3 is 16 residues. Losses at the gene ends were 0 bases for V and 11 bases for J; bases not matched to a gene: 10. CDR1 is SGHRS and CDR2 is YFSETQ in the germline V gene. The CDR3 nucleotides are TGCGCCAGCAGCTTGGGGGGACTAGCGGGGCCCTGGACTCAGTACTTC. This translates into CASSLGGLAGPWTQYF.

This clonotype was found a few times. V and J are TRBV29-1 and TRBJ1-1; tentative D call: TRBD1 (5 bases). V was shortened by 5 bases and J by 3 bases, with 16 bases between the two germline ends. The CDR3 sequence is 14 residues long. Germline V CDR1 and CDR2: SQVTM, ANQGSEA. CDR3 region: CSVNQAGSDTEAFF. The CDR3 DNA reads TGCAGCGTTAACCAGGCAGGGTCGGACACTGAAGCTTTCTTT.

Of note for this clonotype: Being one base from a much bigger clone, this may be a read error. V gene TRBV7-9 combines with J gene TRBJ2-5; 7 nucleotides match TRBD2. This CDR3 region has 14 residues. Looked up from germline, CDR1 is SEHNR and CDR2 is FQNEAQ (reference sequence). The V and J ends lost 7 bases and 11 bases, in that order; junction bases with no gene match: 16. CDR3 region: CASTPWTGGGEQYF. The CDR3 DNA is TGTGCCAGCACCCCTTGGACTGGGGGGGGTGAGCAGTACTTC.

The genes are TRBV5-1 and TRBJ1-2; 7 positions match TRBD1. Germline V gene sequence: CDR1 SGHRS, CDR2 YFSETQ. Unmatched junction bases numbered 15, after V lost 7 bases and J lost 0 bases. CDR3 size: 17 residues. The CDR3: CASHEGYRGPSNYGYTF. The CDR3 nucleotides are TGCGCCAGCCATGAAGGTTACAGGGGACCTTCTAACTATGGCTACACCTTC.

The chain combines TRBV12-3 or TRBV12-4 with TRBJ1-1; the D is unclear. V was shortened by 1 base and J by 3 bases, with 12 bases between the two germline ends. The CDR3 has 15 amino acids. The CDR3 loop reads CASSLDATQHTEAFF. The CDR3, as DNA: TGTGCCAGCAGTTTAGATGCCACTCAGCACACTGAAGCTTTCTTT.

V is TRBV20-1 and J is TRBJ2-1; 8 nucleotides align to TRBD2. Unmatched junction bases numbered 22, after V lost 5 bases and J lost 13 bases. Germline CDR1 DFQATT, CDR2 SNEGSKA (reference sequence). This CDR3 is built from 16 residues. The CDR3 here is CSAPAGQRLARETQFF. The CDR3, as DNA: TGCAGTGCTCCGGCAGGGCAAAGACTAGCGAGGGAGACCCAGTTCTTC.

This clonotype was observed a few times. V is TRBV25-1 and J is TRBJ1-2, with D unclear. CDR3 length: 13 amino acids. The V and J ends lost 4 bases and 0 bases respectively, with 6 bases between them. Germline loops: CDR1 MGHDK, CDR2 SYGVNS. The CDR3: CASSVTANYGYTF. CDR3 DNA sequence: TGTGCCAGCAGTGTTACAGCTAACTATGGCTACACCTTC.

In its sample, this clonotype was seen a few times. The rearrangement links TRBV11-1 to TRBJ2-7; TRBD2 is a possible D gene (6 bases). The J call may be in error: the DNA end matches TRBJ2-5 better. The CDR3 is made up of 13 amino acids. CDR1 and CDR2 (germline): SGHAT, FQDESV (reference sequence). The CDR3 protein is CASNRNGGETQYF. The CDR3 DNA sequence: TGTGCCTCCAACCGGAACGGAGGGGAGACCCAGTACTTC.

The chain employs TRBV12-3 or TRBV12-4 and TRBJ2-3, with 7 bases lining up with TRBD1. This CDR3 has 13 residues. V lost 7 bases to trimming and J lost 7 bases; unmatched junction nucleotides: 8. The chain's CDR3 is CASNRDSIYTQYF. Here the CDR3 DNA reads TGTGCCAGCAATCGGGACAGCATATATACGCAGTATTTT.

The chain carries TRBV24-1 and TRBJ2-1; TRBD1 matches at 9 bases. With 3 bases clipped from V and 7 bases from J, the junction kept 6 bases outside the gene matches. The CDR3 consists of 15 residues. Germline lookup yields CDR1 KGHDR and CDR2 SFDVKD. CDR3 DNA: TGTGCCACCAGTGATCTCGGGACAGGGCAGAATGAGCAGTTCTTC. It encodes CATSDLGTGQNEQFF.

V and J are TRBV27 and TRBJ2-7; TRBD2 aligns across 11 bases. This CDR3 is built from 15 residues. Germline lookup yields CDR1 MNHEY and CDR2 SMNVEV (reference sequence). V lost 6 bases and J lost 2; bases outside the gene matches: 6. CDR3 sequence: CASSRGLADPYEQYF. In nucleotides, the CDR3 is TGTGCCAGCAGCCGGGGACTAGCGGACCCCTACGAGCAGTACTTC.

This clonotype has more than one count but fewer than ten. The chain has TRBV7-2 and TRBJ2-7; 7 positions agree with TRBD2. Looked up from germline, CDR1 is SGHTA and CDR2 is FQGNSA. The CDR3 contains 16 residues. J gave up 0 bases and V 1 base, and 6 bases lay outside the gene matches. The CDR3 here is CASSLGASGYSYEQYF. The CDR3 region has the DNA TGTGCCAGCAGCTTAGGAGCTAGCGGATACTCCTACGAGCAGTACTTC.

The chain uses TRBV29-1 and TRBJ2-7; 9 bases are shared with TRBD1. From germline, CDR1 is SQVTM and CDR2 ANQGSEA. J was trimmed by 2 bases and V by 1 base; bases with no gene match: 6. The CDR3 runs to 15 residues. CDR3 sequence: CSVEVKGQGPYEQYF. In nucleotides, the CDR3 is TGCAGCGTTGAAGTAAAGGGACAGGGCCCCTACGAGCAGTACTTC.

In its sample, this clonotype was seen a few times. The chain uses TRBV5-1 and TRBJ2-1, with a weak D call TRBD1 (6 bases). The CDR3 spans 15 residues. Germline V gene data show CDR1 as SGHRS and CDR2 as YFSETQ. The V end lost 4 bases, the J end lost 4 bases, and 15 bases lay between the germline ends. This CDR3 reads CASSTDSVVYNEQFF. The DNA for the CDR3 is TGCGCCAGCAGCACGGACAGTGTCGTTTACAATGAGCAGTTCTTC.

The V and J genes are TRBV4-2 and TRBJ2-6; 8 bases align to TRBD1. CDR3 length: 17 amino acids. Unmatched junction bases numbered 5, after V lost 4 bases and J lost 0 bases. Germline assignment: CDR1 LGHNA and CDR2 YNFKEQ. The CDR3 nucleotides are TGTGCCAGCAGCCCCAGGACAGGGTACTCTGGGGCCAACGTCCTGACTTTC. Translated, it gives CASSPRTGYSGANVLTF.

This rearrangement joins TRBV3-1 to TRBJ2-5; D is unresolved. CDR1 LGHDT and CDR2 YNNKEL come from the germline V gene (reference sequence). The CDR3 contains 14 residues. With 4 bases removed from V and 11 bases from J, the gap between germline ends came to 20 bases. CDR3 bases: TGTGCCAGCAGCCCCTCCGGGCGGAACAATGAGCAGTACTTC. It encodes CASSPSGRNNEQYF.

A few counts support this clonotype. V gene TRBV18 combines with J gene TRBJ2-7, with no clear D. The CDR3 is 14 amino acids. Looked up from germline, CDR1 is KGHSH and CDR2 is LQKENI. V lost 3 bases and J 0 bases, leaving 9 bases between the germline ends. Here the CDR3 DNA reads TGTGCCAGCTCACCGCCCTACACCTCCTACGAGCAGTACTTC. Translated: CASSPPYTSYEQYF. The entire variable domain, with the rest obtained from reference TRBV18 and TRBJ2-7, is as follows: NAGVMQNPRHLVRRRGQEARLRCSPMKGHSHVYWYRQLPEEGLKFMVYLQKENIIDESGMPKERFSAEFPKEGPSILRIQQVVRGDSAAYFCASSPPYTSYEQYFGPGTRLTVT.

This clonotype was observed a few times. This rearrangement joins TRBV29-1 to TRBJ2-5; the D gene is possibly TRBD2 (5 bases). The germline V gene has CDR1 SQVTM and CDR2 ANQGSEA. This CDR3 is built from 12 residues. The V end lost 4 bases, the J end lost 1 base, and 7 bases lay between the germline ends. The CDR3 is CSVVEGQETQYF. The CDR3 DNA is TGCAGCGTTGTAGAGGGCCAAGAGACCCAGTACTTC.